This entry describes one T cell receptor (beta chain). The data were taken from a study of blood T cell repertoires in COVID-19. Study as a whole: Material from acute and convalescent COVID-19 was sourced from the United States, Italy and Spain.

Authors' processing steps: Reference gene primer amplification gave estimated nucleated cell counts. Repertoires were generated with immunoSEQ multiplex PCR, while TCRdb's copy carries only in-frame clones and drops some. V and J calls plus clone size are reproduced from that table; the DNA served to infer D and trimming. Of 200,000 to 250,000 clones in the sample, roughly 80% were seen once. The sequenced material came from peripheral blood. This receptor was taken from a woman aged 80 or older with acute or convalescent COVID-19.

The CDR3 here is CSASNVGKLFF. DNA of the CDR3: TGCAGTGCCTCAAACGTCGGTAAACTGTTTTTT. The chain carries TRBV20-1 and TRBJ1-4, with no clear D. The CDR3 length is 11 residues. The germline V gene encodes CDR1 DFQATT and CDR2 SNEGSKA (reference sequence). The V end lost 6 bases, the J end lost 11 bases, and 13 bases lay between the germline ends.